This TCR beta chain was captured by sequencing in a study of shared clonotypes between healthy human individuals. The wider study: Three CD4 naive, three CD4 memory, two CD8 naive and one CD8 memory plate were used per donor. General study points: Clonotype sharing among the donors was expected to vary with sequencing depth.

On this clone: What it binds is unknown.

Assay used: immunoSEQ multiplex PCR; TCRdb lists only in-frame clones, some missing. The profile shows over 2 million clones, 85% to 95% of them singletons. V lost 3 bases, J lost 7 bases, and 14 bases lay in between. The CDR3 runs to 13 residues. Germline V CDR1 and CDR2: GTSNPN, SVGIG (reference sequence). This sequence joins TRBV30 and TRBJ2-3; D is unresolved. This TCR came from a man aged 18 to 30 in good health. Specimen: naive CD4+ T cells sorted from blood. The subset denotes: CD45RA+ positively selected. The CDR3 DNA sequence: TGTGCCTGGAGAGGTGGGTTTGGGCATACGCAGTATTTT. Its translation is CAWRGGFGHTQYF.